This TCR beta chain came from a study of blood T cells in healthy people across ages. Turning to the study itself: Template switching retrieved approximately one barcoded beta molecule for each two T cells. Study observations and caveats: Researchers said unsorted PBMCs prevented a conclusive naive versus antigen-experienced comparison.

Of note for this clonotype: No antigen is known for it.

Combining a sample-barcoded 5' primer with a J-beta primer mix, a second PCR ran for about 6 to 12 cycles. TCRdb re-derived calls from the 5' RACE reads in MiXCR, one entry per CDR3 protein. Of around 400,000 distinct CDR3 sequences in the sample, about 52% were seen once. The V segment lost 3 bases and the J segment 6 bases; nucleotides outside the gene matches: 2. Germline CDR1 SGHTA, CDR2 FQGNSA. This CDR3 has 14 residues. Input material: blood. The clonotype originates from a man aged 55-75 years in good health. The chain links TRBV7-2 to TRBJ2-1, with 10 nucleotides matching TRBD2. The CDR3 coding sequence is TGTGCCAGCAGCTTTGGACTAGCGGCCAATGAGCAGTTCTTC. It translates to CASSFGLAANEQFF.